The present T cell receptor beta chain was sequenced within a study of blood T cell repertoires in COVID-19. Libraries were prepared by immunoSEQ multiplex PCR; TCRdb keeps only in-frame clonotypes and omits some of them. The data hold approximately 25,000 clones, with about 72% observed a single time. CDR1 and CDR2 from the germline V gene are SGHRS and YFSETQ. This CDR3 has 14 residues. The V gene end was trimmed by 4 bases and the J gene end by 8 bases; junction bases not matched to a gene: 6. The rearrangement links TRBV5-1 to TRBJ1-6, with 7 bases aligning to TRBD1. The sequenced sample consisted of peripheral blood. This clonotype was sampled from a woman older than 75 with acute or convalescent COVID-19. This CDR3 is CASSPRDSYSPLHF. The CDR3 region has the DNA TGCGCCAGCAGCCCTCGGGACAGTTATTCACCCCTCCACTTT.